This TCR beta chain derives from a study of T-cell reconstitution after alpha-beta-depleted transplantation in children. Unique molecular identifiers were used to barcode this TCRbeta library. One entry per CDR3 protein, called by TCRdb with MiXCR from the PCR reads. The data contain 550,000 to 800,000 distinct CDR3 sequences, 10% to 15% of them singletons. This clonotype turned up a few times. The V gene's germline CDR1 is SGHRS and CDR2 YFSETQ. Trimming at V came to 4 bases and at J to 7 bases, leaving 10 bases not matched to a gene. This CDR3 region has 15 residues. The gene calls are TRBV5-1 and TRBJ2-1; 8 nucleotides align to TRBD2. The TCR sequence derives from a girl aged 2 to 10 with congenital amegakaryocytic thrombocytopenia, due to receive a stem cell transplant. The source material was PBMCs, sampled before TCRalphabeta/CD19-depleted stem cell transplant. CDR3 sequence (DNA): TGCGCCAGCAGCCCCACTAGCGGAGGTGGGAATGAGCAGTTCTTC. This encodes CASSPTSGGGNEQFF.